This is a list of T cell receptor beta chains from one sample in a study of identical twins. MiXCR, applied by TCRdb to the 5' RACE reads, yields one record per CDR3 protein. The sample records some 250,000 distinct CDR3 sequences, roughly 13% being singletons. These data also featured in a second study, about yellow fever vaccine responses in identical twins.

Sequences were obtained from memory (CD45RO+) T cells sorted from blood. The receptors come from a woman younger than 35 in good health. The CDR3 runs from the conserved cysteine through the conserved F or W. A D gene is named only where the DNA matches it firmly. Clone size is shown for a subset of rows, as once, few, many or a class of expanded clone.

J: TRBJ2-2; size: many; length: 15; V: TRBV7-9; D: TRBD1; DNA: TGTGCCAGCTTGAAGGCCGACAGGGGAGACGGGGAGCTGTTTTTT; CDR3: CASLKADRGDGELFF
J: TRBJ1-5; size: few; length: 15; V: TRBV18; D: TRBD1; DNA: TGTGCCAGCTCACCAGGACAGGGGGCGAATCAGCCCCAGCATTTT; CDR3: CASSPGQGANQPQHF
J: TRBJ1-3; size: once; length: 16; V: TRBV5-1; D: TRBD1; DNA: TGCGCCAGCAGTTCTCGGGACAGCAGCTCTGGAAACACAATATATTTT; CDR3: CASSSRDSSSGNTIYF
J: TRBJ2-3; size: .; length: 12; V: TRBV11-2; D: TRBD2; DNA: TGTGCCAGCAGCCAACAGCGGGGTACGCAGTATTTT; CDR3: CASSQQRGTQYF
J: TRBJ2-2; size: .; length: 17; V: TRBV12-3/TRBV12-4; D: TRBD2; DNA: TGTGCCAGCAGTACCGACCGACTAGCGGGAGAAGGCGGGGAGCTGTTTTTT; CDR3: CASSTDRLAGEGGELFF
J: TRBJ2-1; size: few; length: 13; V: TRBV11-1; D: TRBD2; DNA: TGTGCCAGCAGGCGGGGGGAGCGGGATGAGCAGTTCTTC; CDR3: CASRRGERDEQFF
J: TRBJ1-2; size: few; length: 14; V: TRBV30; D: .; DNA: TGTGCCTGGAGTAGCGTAGGGACTAACTATGGCTACACCTTC; CDR3: CAWSSVGTNYGYTF
J: TRBJ1-1; size: few; length: 14; V: TRBV6-2/TRBV6-3; D: .; DNA: TGTGCCAGCAGTTACCAGACCCAGGGCACTGAAGCTTTCTTT; CDR3: CASSYQTQGTEAFF
J: TRBJ2-5; size: .; length: 12; V: TRBV29-1; D: .; DNA: TGCAGCGTTGGCTTCCCAAAAGAGACCCAGTACTTC; CDR3: CSVGFPKETQYF
J: TRBJ2-7; size: few; length: 13; V: TRBV24-1; D: .; DNA: TGTGCCACCAGTGAAACGGCGGGGTATGAGCAGTACTTC; CDR3: CATSETAGYEQYF
J: TRBJ2-1; size: .; length: 18; V: TRBV4-1; D: TRBD2; DNA: TGCGCCAGCAGTCGCGTGATGGGGACTAGCGGGAGATCAGATGAGCAGTTCTTC; CDR3: CASSRVMGTSGRSDEQFF
J: TRBJ2-1; size: .; length: 17; V: TRBV6-2/TRBV6-3; D: TRBD2; DNA: TGTGCCAGCAGTTCGACATCTAGCGGCCTTTTCGACAATGAGCAGTTCTTC; CDR3: CASSSTSSGLFDNEQFF
J: TRBJ2-1; size: many; length: 14; V: TRBV6-4; D: TRBD1; DNA: TGTGCCAGCAGTGACTCGATAGGGGGCGGTGAGCAGTTCTTC; CDR3: CASSDSIGGGEQFF
J: TRBJ1-1; size: many; length: 14; V: TRBV3-1; D: TRBD1; DNA: TGTGCCAGCAGCCACTGGACAGGGGGCACTGAAGCTTTCTTT; CDR3: CASSHWTGGTEAFF
J: TRBJ2-1; size: few; length: 15; V: TRBV11-3; D: TRBD2; DNA: TGTGCCAGCAGCTTATTTAGCGGGGCTTACAATGAGCAGTTCTTC; CDR3: CASSLFSGAYNEQFF
J: TRBJ2-5; size: .; length: 16; V: TRBV4-2; D: .; DNA: TGTGCCAGCAGCGTCCGGGGCCAGGCCCCCCGGGAGACCCAGTACTTC; CDR3: CASSVRGQAPRETQYF
J: TRBJ2-4; size: .; length: 18; V: TRBV6-1; D: TRBD2; DNA: TGTGCCAGCAGCCGGACTAGCGGAGGCCCAGTAGCCAAAAACATTCAGTACTTC; CDR3: CASSRTSGGPVAKNIQYF
J: TRBJ2-5; size: .; length: 12; V: TRBV7-2; D: .; DNA: TGTGCCAGCAGCTCCCCGGTCGGGACCCAGTACTTC; CDR3: CASSSPVGTQYF
J: TRBJ2-1; size: .; length: 12; V: TRBV18; D: .; DNA: TGTGCCAGCTCACCATCTCTGGATGAGCAGTTCTTC; CDR3: CASSPSLDEQFF
J: TRBJ2-3; size: few; length: 14; V: TRBV11-2; D: .; DNA: TGTGCCAGCAGCTTAGCAAGGGGACAAGATACGCAGTATTTT; CDR3: CASSLARGQDTQYF
J: TRBJ2-7; size: few; length: 15; V: TRBV6-1; D: TRBD2; DNA: TGTGCCAGCAGCATCAGCGGGAGGGCCCATTACGAGCAGTACTTC; CDR3: CASSISGRAHYEQYF
J: TRBJ2-3; size: .; length: 15; V: TRBV12-3/TRBV12-4; D: .; DNA: TGTGCCAGCACCGAGAGGGGGGGAGGCACAGATACGCAGTATTTT; CDR3: CASTERGGGTDTQYF
J: TRBJ2-2; size: .; length: 14; V: TRBV4-1; D: TRBD2; DNA: TGCGCCAGCAGGTCTAGCGGGGGAGACGGGGAGCTGTTTTTT; CDR3: CASRSSGGDGELFF
J: TRBJ2-2; size: many; length: 16; V: TRBV5-1; D: TRBD1; DNA: TGCGCCAGCAGCTCGGGGGGACAGGGCGCCACCGGGGAGCTGTTTTTT; CDR3: CASSSGGQGATGELFF
J: TRBJ2-3; size: few; length: 15; V: TRBV11-2; D: .; DNA: TGTGCCAGCAGCTCATTTCCCCGAGACACAGATACGCAGTATTTT; CDR3: CASSSFPRDTDTQYF
J: TRBJ2-3; size: few; length: 13; V: TRBV4-3; D: .; DNA: TGCGCCAGCAAATCCGACAACCGAGATACGCAGTATTTT; CDR3: CASKSDNRDTQYF
J: TRBJ1-1; size: .; length: 16; V: TRBV3-1; D: .; DNA: TGTGCCAGCAGCCAAGATCACGGGGGAGGTAACACTGAAGCTTTCTTT; CDR3: CASSQDHGGGNTEAFF
J: TRBJ1-5; size: .; length: 14; V: TRBV7-2; D: .; DNA: TGTGCCAGCAGCCCACAGGGAGGAGGTCAGCCCCAGCATTTT; CDR3: CASSPQGGGQPQHF
J: TRBJ2-3; size: many; length: 12; V: TRBV20-1; D: .; DNA: TGCAGTGCTAGAGATCAGACAGATACGCAGTATTTT; CDR3: CSARDQTDTQYF
J: TRBJ2-1; size: many; length: 15; V: TRBV3-1; D: .; DNA: TGTGCCAGCAGCCAAGATGTCGTGAGGCGGAATGAGCAGTTCTTC; CDR3: CASSQDVVRRNEQFF
J: TRBJ2-3; size: .; length: 14; V: TRBV7-2; D: .; DNA: TGTGCCAGCAGCTTAAGGACTACACTAGATACGCAGTATTTT; CDR3: CASSLRTTLDTQYF
J: TRBJ2-7; size: few; length: 15; V: TRBV19; D: TRBD2; DNA: TGTGCCAGTAGTCCTACTAGCGGCTTCTCCTACGAGCAGTACTTC; CDR3: CASSPTSGFSYEQYF
J: TRBJ2-3; size: few; length: 13; V: TRBV29-1; D: .; DNA: TGCAGCGTTGCTTACGGGCCCGGGAATACGCAGTATTTT; CDR3: CSVAYGPGNTQYF
J: TRBJ2-5; size: few; length: 16; V: TRBV4-2; D: TRBD1; DNA: TGTGCCAGCAGCCAAGACGGACAGGCGACACAAGAGACCCAGTACTTC; CDR3: CASSQDGQATQETQYF
J: TRBJ2-1; size: .; length: 16; V: TRBV2; D: TRBD2; DNA: TGTGCCAGCAGGCCGGGACTAGCGGGGATCTACAATGAGCAGTTCTTC; CDR3: CASRPGLAGIYNEQFF
J: TRBJ2-1; size: .; length: 15; V: TRBV13; D: .; DNA: TGTGCCAGCAGCCCAAATAGCGGCGAGGGCAATGAGCAGTTCTTC; CDR3: CASSPNSGEGNEQFF
J: TRBJ2-7; size: .; length: 12; V: TRBV28; D: TRBD1; DNA: TGTGCCAGCAGTATCGACAGGGACGAGCAGTACTTC; CDR3: CASSIDRDEQYF
J: TRBJ2-7; size: .; length: 15; V: TRBV20-1; D: TRBD2; DNA: TGCAGTGCTAGACTACTAGCGGGAGACTCCTACGAGCAGTACTTC; CDR3: CSARLLAGDSYEQYF
J: TRBJ2-3; size: few; length: 16; V: TRBV9; D: TRBD2; DNA: TGTGCCAGCAGCGGGGTTAGCGGGAGGAAGACAGATACGCAGTATTTT; CDR3: CASSGVSGRKTDTQYF
J: TRBJ2-2; size: many; length: 16; V: TRBV6-2/TRBV6-3; D: .; DNA: TGTGCCAGCATTCCACTGAGCCAGACCAACACCGGGGAGCTGTTTTTT; CDR3: CASIPLSQTNTGELFF
J: TRBJ2-1; size: .; length: 14; V: TRBV20-1; D: TRBD2; DNA: TGCAGTGCTATAGGACTAGCGGATTACAATGAGCAGTTCTTC; CDR3: CSAIGLADYNEQFF
J: TRBJ2-7; size: few; length: 14; V: TRBV5-1; D: .; DNA: TGCGCCAGCAGAATGCCGGAGGGCAGGGGCGAGCAGTACTTC; CDR3: CASRMPEGRGEQYF
J: TRBJ2-1; size: .; length: 13; V: TRBV20-1; D: TRBD2; DNA: TGCAGTGAATTTAGCGGGAGGGTTAATGAGCAGTTCTTC; CDR3: CSEFSGRVNEQFF
J: TRBJ2-7; size: .; length: 13; V: TRBV5-1; D: TRBD1; DNA: TGCGCCAGCAGCTTGCGACAGGGCAGCGAGCAGTACTTC; CDR3: CASSLRQGSEQYF
J: TRBJ2-5; size: many; length: 17; V: TRBV7-6; D: TRBD2; DNA: TGTGCCAGCAGCGATATATTGAATAGCGGGGCCAAAGAGACCCAGTACTTC; CDR3: CASSDILNSGAKETQYF
J: TRBJ1-2; size: many; length: 12; V: TRBV7-9; D: .; DNA: TGTGCCAGCAGCGACAGTAACTATGGCTACACCTTC; CDR3: CASSDSNYGYTF
J: TRBJ2-3; size: .; length: 14; V: TRBV10-2; D: .; DNA: TGCGCCAGCAGTGACCCCTCCACAACAGATACGCAGTATTTT; CDR3: CASSDPSTTDTQYF
J: TRBJ2-3; size: few; length: 14; V: TRBV7-3; D: .; DNA: TGTGCCAGCAGCCCTACAGGGTTCGGGGATACGCAGTATTTT; CDR3: CASSPTGFGDTQYF
J: TRBJ2-5; size: .; length: 14; V: TRBV7-6; D: .; DNA: TGTGCCAGCAGCGGGATAGCGGTACAAGAGACCCAGTACTTC; CDR3: CASSGIAVQETQYF